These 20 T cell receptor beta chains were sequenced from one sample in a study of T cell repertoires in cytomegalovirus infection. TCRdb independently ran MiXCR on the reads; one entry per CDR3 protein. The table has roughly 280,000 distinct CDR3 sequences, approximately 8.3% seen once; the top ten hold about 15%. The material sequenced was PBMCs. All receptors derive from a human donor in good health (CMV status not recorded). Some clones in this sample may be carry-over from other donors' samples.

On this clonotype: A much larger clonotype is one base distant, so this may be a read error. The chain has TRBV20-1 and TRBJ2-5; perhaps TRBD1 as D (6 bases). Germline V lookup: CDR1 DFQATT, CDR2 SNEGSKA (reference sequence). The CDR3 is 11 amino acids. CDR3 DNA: TGCAATGCTAGAGGGGGAGAGACCCAGTACTTC. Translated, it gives CNARGGETQYF.

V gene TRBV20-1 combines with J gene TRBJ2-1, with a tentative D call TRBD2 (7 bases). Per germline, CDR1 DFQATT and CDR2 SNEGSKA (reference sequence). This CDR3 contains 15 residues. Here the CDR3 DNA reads TGCAGCACGTCGCTCCGGCGGGGGCTTTACAATGAGCAGTTCTTC. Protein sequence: CSTSLRRGLYNEQFF.

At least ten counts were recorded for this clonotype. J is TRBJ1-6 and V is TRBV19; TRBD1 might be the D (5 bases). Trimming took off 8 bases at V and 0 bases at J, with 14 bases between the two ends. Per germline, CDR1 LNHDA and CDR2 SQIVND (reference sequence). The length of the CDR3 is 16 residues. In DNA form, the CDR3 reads TGTGCCAGTGGGGACCGTTACAGCTCCTATAATTCACCCCTCCACTTT. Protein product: CASGDRYSSYNSPLHF.

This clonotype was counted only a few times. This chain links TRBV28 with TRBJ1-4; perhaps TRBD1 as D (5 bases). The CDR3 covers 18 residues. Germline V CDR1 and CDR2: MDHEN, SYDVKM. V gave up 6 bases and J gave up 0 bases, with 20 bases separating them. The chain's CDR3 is CASSLGRGAQATNEKLFF. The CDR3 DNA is TGTGCCAGCAGCCTTGGGAGGGGCGCCCAAGCAACTAATGAAAAACTGTTTTTT.

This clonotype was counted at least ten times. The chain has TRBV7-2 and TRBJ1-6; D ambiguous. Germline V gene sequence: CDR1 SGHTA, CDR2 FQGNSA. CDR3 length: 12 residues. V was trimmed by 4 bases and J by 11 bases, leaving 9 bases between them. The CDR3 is CASSSNRAPLHF. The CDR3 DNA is TGTGCCAGCAGCTCGAACCGGGCACCCCTCCACTTT.

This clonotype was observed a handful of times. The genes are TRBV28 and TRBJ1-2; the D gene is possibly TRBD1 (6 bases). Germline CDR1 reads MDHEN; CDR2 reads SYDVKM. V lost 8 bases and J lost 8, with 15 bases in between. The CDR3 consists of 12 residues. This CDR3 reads CASGRGTSGYTF. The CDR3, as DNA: TGTGCCAGCGGGAGGGGGACGTCCGGCTACACCTTC.

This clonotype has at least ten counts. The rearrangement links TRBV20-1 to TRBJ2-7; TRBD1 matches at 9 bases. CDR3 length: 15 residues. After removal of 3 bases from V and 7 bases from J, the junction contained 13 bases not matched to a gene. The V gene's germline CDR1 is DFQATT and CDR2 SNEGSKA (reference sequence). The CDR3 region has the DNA TGCAGTGCTAGGCCGGGACAGGGACAGTCGAGGGAGCAGTACTTC. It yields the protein CSARPGQGQSREQYF.

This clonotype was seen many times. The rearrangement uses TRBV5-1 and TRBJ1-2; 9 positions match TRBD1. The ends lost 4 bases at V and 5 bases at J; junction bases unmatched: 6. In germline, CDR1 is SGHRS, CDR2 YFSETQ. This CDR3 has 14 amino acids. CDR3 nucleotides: TGCGCCAGCAGCACTTGGACAGGGGAGTATGGCTACACCTTC. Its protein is CASSTWTGEYGYTF.

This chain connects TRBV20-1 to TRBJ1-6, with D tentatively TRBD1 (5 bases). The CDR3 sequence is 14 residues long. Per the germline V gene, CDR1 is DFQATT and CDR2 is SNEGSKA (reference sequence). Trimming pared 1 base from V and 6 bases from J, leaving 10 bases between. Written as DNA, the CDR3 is TGCAGTGCTAGAGGACAGAATGGTAATTCACCCCTCCACTTT. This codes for CSARGQNGNSPLHF.

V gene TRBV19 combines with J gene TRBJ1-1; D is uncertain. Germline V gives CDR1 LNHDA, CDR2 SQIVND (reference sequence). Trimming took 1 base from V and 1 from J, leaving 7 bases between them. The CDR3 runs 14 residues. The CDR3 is CASSIGASNTEAFF. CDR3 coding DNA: TGTGCCAGTAGTATAGGGGCTTCGAACACTGAAGCTTTCTTT.

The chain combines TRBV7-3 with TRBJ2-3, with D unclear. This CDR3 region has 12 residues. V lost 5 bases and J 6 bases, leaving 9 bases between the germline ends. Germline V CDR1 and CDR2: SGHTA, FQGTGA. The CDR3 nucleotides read TGTGCCAGCAGCCCCGCTAAGGATACGCAGTATTTT. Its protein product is CASSPAKDTQYF.

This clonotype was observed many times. DNA of the CDR3: TGTGCCAGCAGCCACGGACAGGGGAACGGCTACACCTTC. This codes for CASSHGQGNGYTF. This rearrangement joins TRBV7-2 to TRBJ1-2, with TRBD1 identical over 9 bases. Germline trimming cut 5 bases from V and 8 bases from J; bases unmatched to any gene: 6. Per germline, CDR1 SGHTA and CDR2 FQGNSA. CDR3 length equals 13 residues.

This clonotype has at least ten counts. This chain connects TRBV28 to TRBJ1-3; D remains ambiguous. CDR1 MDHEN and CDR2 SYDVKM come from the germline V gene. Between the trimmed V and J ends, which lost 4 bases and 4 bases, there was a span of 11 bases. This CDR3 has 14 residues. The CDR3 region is CASSSSPVGNTIYF. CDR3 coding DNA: TGTGCCAGCAGTTCCAGTCCGGTGGGAAACACCATATATTTT.

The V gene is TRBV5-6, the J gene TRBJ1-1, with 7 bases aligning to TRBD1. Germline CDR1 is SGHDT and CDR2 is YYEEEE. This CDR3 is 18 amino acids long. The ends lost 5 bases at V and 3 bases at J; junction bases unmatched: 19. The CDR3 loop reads CASRIPQTGSDGDTEAFF. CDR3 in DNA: TGTGCCAGCAGGATCCCCCAGACAGGGAGTGATGGTGACACTGAAGCTTTCTTT.

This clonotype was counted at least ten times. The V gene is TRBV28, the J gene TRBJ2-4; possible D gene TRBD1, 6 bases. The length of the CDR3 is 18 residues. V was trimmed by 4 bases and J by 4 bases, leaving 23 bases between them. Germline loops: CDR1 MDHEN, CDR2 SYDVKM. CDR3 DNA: TGTGCCAGCAGTTCTACGTTCAGAGGGGGAAAAGATAAAAACATTCAGTACTTC. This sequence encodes CASSSTFRGGKDKNIQYF. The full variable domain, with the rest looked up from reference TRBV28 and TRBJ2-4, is DVKVTQSSRYLVKRTGEKVFLECVQDMDHENMFWYRQDPGLGLRLIYFSYDVKMKEKGDIPEGYSVSREKKERFSLILESASTNQTSMYLCASSSTFRGGKDKNIQYFGAGTRLSVL.

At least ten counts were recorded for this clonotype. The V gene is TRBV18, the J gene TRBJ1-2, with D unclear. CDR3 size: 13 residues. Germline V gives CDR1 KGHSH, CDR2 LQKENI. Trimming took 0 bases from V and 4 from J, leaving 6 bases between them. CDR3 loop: CASSPPTTYGYTF. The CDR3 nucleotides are TGTGCCAGCTCACCACCGACAACCTATGGCTACACCTTC.

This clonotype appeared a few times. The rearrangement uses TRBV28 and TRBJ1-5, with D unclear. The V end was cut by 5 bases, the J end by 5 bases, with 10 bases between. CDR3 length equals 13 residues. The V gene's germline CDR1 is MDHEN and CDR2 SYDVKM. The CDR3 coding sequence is TGTGCCAGCAGTCCTACTCTAGATCAGCCCCAGCATTTT. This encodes CASSPTLDQPQHF.

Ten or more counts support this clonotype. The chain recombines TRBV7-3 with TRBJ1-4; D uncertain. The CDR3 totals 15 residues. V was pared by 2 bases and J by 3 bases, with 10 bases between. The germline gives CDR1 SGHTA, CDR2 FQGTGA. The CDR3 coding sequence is TGTGCCAGCAGCTTAGCTGAGGCAGCTAATGAAAAACTGTTTTTT. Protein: CASSLAEAANEKLFF.

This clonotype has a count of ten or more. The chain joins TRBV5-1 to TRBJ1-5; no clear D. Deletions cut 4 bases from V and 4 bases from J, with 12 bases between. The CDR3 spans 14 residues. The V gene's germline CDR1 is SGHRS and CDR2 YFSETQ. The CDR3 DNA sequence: TGCGCCAGCAGCCCCCTCGGCAGAAATCAGCCCCAGCATTTT. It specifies CASSPLGRNQPQHF.

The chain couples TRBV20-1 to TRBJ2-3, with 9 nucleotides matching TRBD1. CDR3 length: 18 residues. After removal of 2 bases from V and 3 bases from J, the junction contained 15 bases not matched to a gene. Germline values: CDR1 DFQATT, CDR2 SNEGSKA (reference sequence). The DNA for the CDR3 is TGCAGTGCTAGACCGGGACAGGGAATTTTGGCCTTGACAGATACGCAGTATTTT. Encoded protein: CSARPGQGILALTDTQYF.